The 2 T cell receptor beta chains in this list originate from one sample, sequenced in a study of blood T cells in healthy people across ages (dated by TCRdb to about 2015). Libraries were constructed by 5' RACE. These reads were obtained on an Illumina HiSeq 2500. A second PCR of roughly 7 to 11 cycles was run with a J-beta primer mix and a sample-barcoded 5' primer. TCRdb reworked the public reads: Q25 trimming with fastp, MiXCR clone assembly, productive beta chains retained. Entries are consolidated by CDR3 protein sequence, retaining the most common genes and DNA. The sample table holds about 970,000 distinct CDR3 sequences, of which just over 50% were seen once. Of the sample, about 20% is held by the ten largest clones. Sequenced input: blood. These receptors were obtained from a woman in her fifties or sixties in good health.

The chain carries TRBV20-1 and TRBJ2-3, with no clear D. Trimming took 4 bases from V and 7 from J, leaving 12 bases between them. CDR3 length: 12 residues. From germline, CDR1 is DFQATT and CDR2 SNEGSKA (reference sequence). In DNA form, the CDR3 reads TGCAGTGCTATACCCACCGGCAATACGCAGTATTTT. Translation gives CSAIPTGNTQYF.

This chain connects TRBV12-3 or TRBV12-4 to TRBJ1-4; D call uncertain. The V end was cut by 5 bases, the J end by 10 bases, with 14 bases between. This CDR3 spans 13 amino acids. The CDR3 nucleotides are TGTGCCAGCAGTACCAATGACATGGGAAAACTGTTTTTT. Protein product: CASSTNDMGKLFF.